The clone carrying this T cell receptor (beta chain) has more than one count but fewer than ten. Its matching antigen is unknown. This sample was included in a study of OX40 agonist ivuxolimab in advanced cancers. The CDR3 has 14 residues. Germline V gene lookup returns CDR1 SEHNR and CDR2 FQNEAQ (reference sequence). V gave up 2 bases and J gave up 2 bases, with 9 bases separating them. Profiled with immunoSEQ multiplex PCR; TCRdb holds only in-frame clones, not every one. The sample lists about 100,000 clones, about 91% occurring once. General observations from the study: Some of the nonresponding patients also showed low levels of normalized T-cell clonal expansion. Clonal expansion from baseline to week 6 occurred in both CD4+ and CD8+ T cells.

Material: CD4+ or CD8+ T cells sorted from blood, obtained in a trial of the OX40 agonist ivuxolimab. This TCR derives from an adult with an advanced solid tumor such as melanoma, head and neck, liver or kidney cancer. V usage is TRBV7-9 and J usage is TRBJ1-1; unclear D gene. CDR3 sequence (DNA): TGTGCCAGCAGCTTATTCCACGGCAACACTGAAGCTTTCTTT. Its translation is CASSLFHGNTEAFF.